This entry features one T cell receptor (beta chain) sequence. The sample belongs to a study of monozygotic twins with inflammatory bowel disease. Generation of cDNA took place in eight separate reactions per sample. TCRdb re-called the 5' RACE reads and gives one entry per CDR3 protein, without DNA. Reported are over 110,000 distinct CDR3 sequences; the ten largest clones contain about 2.6%. Germline-derived CDR1 and CDR2 are MNHEY and SVGEGT. There are 15 residues in the CDR3. The receptor's source is a human donor with ulcerative colitis or Crohn's disease, or a healthy co-twin of an affected twin (not recorded which). Sequencing used blood. The V gene is TRBV6-2 or TRBV6-3, the J gene TRBJ1-3; TCRdb's D call, TRBD1, is unchecked because there is no DNA. CDR3 in amino acids: CASSFVRGSGNTIYF.